The 5 T cell receptor beta chains below come from one sample, sequenced in a study of T cell repertoires in cytomegalovirus infection. From the reads, TCRdb called clonotypes with MiXCR, one entry per CDR3 protein. The data contain about 830,000 distinct CDR3 sequences, around a third of them singletons. These receptors are not linked to any known antigen. The input for sequencing was cultured CD8+ T cells from PBMCs, taken from culture after CMV antigen stimulation. Receptors originate from a human donor in good health (CMV status not recorded). Some clones in this sample may be carry-over from other donors' samples.

This clonotype has a single count. This could be a read error, since a much larger clone is one nucleotide away. This chain links TRBV11-2 with TRBJ2-1; 8 bases fit TRBD2. CDR3 length: 15 residues. Germline V gene sequence: CDR1 SGHAT, CDR2 FQNNGV. CDR3 DNA sequence: TGTGCCGGCAGCTTAGGGACTAGAGGCTACAATGAGCAGTTCTTC. Its translation is CAGSLGTRGYNEQFF. The full variable domain, with the rest looked up from reference TRBV11-2 and TRBJ2-1, is EAGVAQSPRYKIIEKRQSVAFWCNPISGHATLYWYQQILGQGPKLLIQFQNNGVVDDSQLPKDRFSAERLKGVDSTLKIQPAKLEDSAVYLCAGSLGTRGYNEQFFGPGTRLTVL.

The genes are TRBV5-4 and TRBJ1-2, with D possibly being TRBD1 (5 bases). CDR3 length equals 14 residues. In germline, CDR1 is SGHNT, CDR2 YYREEE (reference sequence). Trimming stripped 0 bases from V and 6 bases from J, with 12 bases between. The CDR3 DNA reads TGTGCCAGCAGCTTGGCCAAGGGGACGGATGGCTACACCTTC. Residues: CASSLAKGTDGYTF.

This clonotype was counted between two and nine times. The chain joins TRBV4-3 to TRBJ1-6; weak D call: TRBD1 (6 bases). The germline V gene has CDR1 LGHNA and CDR2 YSLEER. V was cut by 0 bases and J by 9 bases, with 30 bases left in between. The CDR3 loop spans 21 amino acids. The CDR3 sequence is CASSQENGDLLPRGAGSPLHF. As DNA, the CDR3 is TGCGCCAGCAGCCAAGAAAATGGGGACCTGCTTCCCCGGGGGGCGGGTTCACCCCTCCACTTT.

Many counts were recorded for this clonotype. This chain joins TRBV12-3 or TRBV12-4 and TRBJ2-1; D assignment may be TRBD1 or TRBD2 (5 bases each). The CDR3 sequence is 16 residues long. Trimming left V 3 bases short and J 1 base short, with 13 bases between. The chain's CDR3 is CASSFGAVGSYNEQFF. The DNA of the CDR3 is TGTGCCAGCAGTTTCGGGGCTGTGGGATCCTACAATGAGCAGTTCTTC.

The CDR3, as DNA: TGTGCCAGCAGCGTATTATTTTTGGGACAGGGTATGGCCTACGAGCAGTACTTC. Translated, it gives CASSVLFLGQGMAYEQYF. This sequence joins TRBV6-5 and TRBJ2-7; 9 bases fit TRBD1. Germline loops: CDR1 MNHEY, CDR2 SVGAGI. Trimming cost V 6 bases and J 2 bases; bases outside gene matches: 17. This CDR3 has 18 residues.